The present T cell receptor beta chain was sequenced within a study of blood T cell repertoires in COVID-19. The CDR3 totals 13 residues. J gave up 6 bases and V 6 bases, and 7 bases lay outside the gene matches. The V gene's germline CDR1 is SEHNR and CDR2 FQNEAQ (reference sequence). The study recruited people aged about 18 to 95 years across around 24 US areas. As originally analysed: The assay estimated nucleated cells by amplifying reference gene primers. Measured with immunoSEQ multiplex PCR; TCRdb has only the in-frame clones, and not every one. Clone size and V and J calls were adopted from that table, with D and trimming inferred from the DNA. The table records roughly 200,000 clones, about 90% of them present only once.

The TCR originated in a woman aged 45 to 65 in a cohort exposed to, infected with or recovered from COVID-19 (not recorded which). This chain links TRBV7-9 with TRBJ1-2; TRBD1 matches 7 bases. The sample consisted of PBMCs or T cells enriched from blood (not recorded which). For the CDR3, the DNA is TGTGCCAGCAGAGTTACAGGGGAACATGGCTACACCTTC. This encodes CASRVTGEHGYTF.